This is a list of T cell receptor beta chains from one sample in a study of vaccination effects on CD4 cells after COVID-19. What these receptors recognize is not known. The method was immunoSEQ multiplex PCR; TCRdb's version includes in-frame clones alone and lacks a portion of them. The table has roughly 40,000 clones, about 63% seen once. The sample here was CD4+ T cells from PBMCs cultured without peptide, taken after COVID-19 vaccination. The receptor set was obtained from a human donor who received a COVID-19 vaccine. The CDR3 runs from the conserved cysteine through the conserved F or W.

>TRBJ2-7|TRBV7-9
CASSGGDRSSYEQYF
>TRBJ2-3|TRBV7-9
CASSLASSGVSTDTQYF
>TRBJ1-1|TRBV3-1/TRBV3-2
CASSNTRYTEAFF
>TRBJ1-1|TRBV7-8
CASSLSGSMNTEAFF
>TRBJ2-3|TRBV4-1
CASSQDRAESGDTQYF
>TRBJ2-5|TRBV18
CASSPPRGREATQYF
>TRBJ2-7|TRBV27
CASRTHYRTGGSYEQYF
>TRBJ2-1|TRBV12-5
CASGGTSGVYNEQFF
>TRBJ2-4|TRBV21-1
CASSKSEGAAKNIQYF
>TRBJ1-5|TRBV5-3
CARSLDTAGRQPQHF
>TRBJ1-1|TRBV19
CASSIRTGDTEAFF
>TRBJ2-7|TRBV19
CASSGAAGGRNEQYF
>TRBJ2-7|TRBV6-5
CATRATSTYEQYF
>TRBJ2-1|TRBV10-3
CAIRPTASGTDEQFF
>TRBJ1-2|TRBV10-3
CAISESFATGVKSGYTF
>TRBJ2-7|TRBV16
CASSHPPGATSGTSYEQYF
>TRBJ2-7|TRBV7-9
CASSLIRGLADRGVPEQYF
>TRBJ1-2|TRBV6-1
CASSETEYGYTF
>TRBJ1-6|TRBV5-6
CASSLANGGYNSPLHF
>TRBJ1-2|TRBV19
CASIGSNTNYGYTF
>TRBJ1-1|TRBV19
CASTRERGGGRRTEAFF
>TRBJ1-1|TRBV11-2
CASSLGTWNTEAFF
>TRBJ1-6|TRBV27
CASSFQYNSPLHF
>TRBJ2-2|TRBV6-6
CAATLDRNTGELFF
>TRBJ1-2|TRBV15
CATSRDRGNYGYTF
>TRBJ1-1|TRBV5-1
CASSLVVNTEAFF
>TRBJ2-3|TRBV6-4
CASSDSGGATDTQYF
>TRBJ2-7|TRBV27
CASSPTVSYEQYF
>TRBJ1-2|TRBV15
CATSRGTGVGIGYTF
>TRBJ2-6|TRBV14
CASSQVLAGANVLTF
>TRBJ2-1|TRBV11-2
CASSLEKGEQFF
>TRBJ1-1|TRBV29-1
CSVEVRLAGLEAFF
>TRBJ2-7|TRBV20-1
CSASLPYGRHREQYF
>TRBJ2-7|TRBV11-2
CASSLEALSYEQYF
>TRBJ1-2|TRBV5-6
CASSLAYGYTF
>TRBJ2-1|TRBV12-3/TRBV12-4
CASSWERGDEQFF
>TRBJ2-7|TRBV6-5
CASSPYLFDEQYF
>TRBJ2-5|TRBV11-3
CASSLDGLAGETQYF
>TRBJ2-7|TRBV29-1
CSVEDGAHEQYF
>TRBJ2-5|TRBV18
CASSPRSEGSQETQYF
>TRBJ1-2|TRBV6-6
CASSYSQGRSYTF
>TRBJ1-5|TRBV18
CASSPRHGINQPQHF
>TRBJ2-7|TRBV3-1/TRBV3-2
CASSPGTSFPYEQYF
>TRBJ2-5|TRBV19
CASNSGETQYF
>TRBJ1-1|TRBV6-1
CASSEQGASPEAFF
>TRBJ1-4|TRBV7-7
CASSLVANEKLFF
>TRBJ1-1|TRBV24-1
CATQGWSTEAFF
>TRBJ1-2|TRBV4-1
CASSQEYGELLYGYTF
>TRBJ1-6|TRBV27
CASRWQGLVNSPLHF
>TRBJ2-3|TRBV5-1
CASSLAAGIKGTSGNPSTDTQYF
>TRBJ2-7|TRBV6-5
CASRQTVFSYEQYF
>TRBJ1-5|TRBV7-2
CASSSHGNQPQHF
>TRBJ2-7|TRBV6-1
CASSEVWQASYEQYF
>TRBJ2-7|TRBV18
CASSPASGSPRVNEQYF
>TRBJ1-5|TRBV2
CASSTTGFQQPQHF
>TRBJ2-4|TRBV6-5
CARLAGLAKNIQYF
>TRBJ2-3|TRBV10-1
CASSDQAGSTDTQYF
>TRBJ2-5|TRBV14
CASSQGFFPIKTQYF
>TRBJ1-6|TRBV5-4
CASSLVVNSPLHF